This T cell receptor beta chain is drawn from a study of blood T cell repertoires in COVID-19. V lost 4 bases and J lost 13, with 16 bases in between. Germline CDR1 is KGHDR and CDR2 is SFDVKD. This CDR3 is built from 13 residues. Using immunoSEQ multiplex PCR, the repertoire was profiled, and TCRdb retains in-frame clones only, with some absent. The profile shows roughly 210,000 clones, around 87% of them singletons. Sequences were obtained from PBMCs or T cells enriched from blood (not recorded which). The chain links TRBV24-1 to TRBJ2-1; a possible D gene is TRBD1 (6 bases). The TCR comes from a man aged 30-40 years in a cohort exposed to, infected with or recovered from COVID-19 (not recorded which). DNA of the CDR3: TGTGCCACCAGTGACCCCGGACAGAACCCCCAGTTCTTC. Encoded protein: CATSDPGQNPQFF.